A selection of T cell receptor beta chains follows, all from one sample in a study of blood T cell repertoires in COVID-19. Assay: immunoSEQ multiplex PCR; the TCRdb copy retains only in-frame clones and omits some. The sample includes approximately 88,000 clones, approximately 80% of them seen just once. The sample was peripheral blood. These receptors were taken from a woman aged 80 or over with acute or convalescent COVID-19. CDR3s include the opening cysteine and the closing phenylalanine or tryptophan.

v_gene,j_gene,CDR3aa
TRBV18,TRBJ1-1,CASSKLTGDLEAFF
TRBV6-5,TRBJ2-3,CASSSRAGGGSDTQYF
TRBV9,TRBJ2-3,CASSVLAGGPTDTQYF
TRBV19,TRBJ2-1,CASSIKAGVRNEQFF
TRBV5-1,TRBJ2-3,CASSSSASTDTQYF
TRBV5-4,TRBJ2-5,CASTTKRGDFQETQYF
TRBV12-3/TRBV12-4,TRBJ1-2,CASSIHREGGYTF
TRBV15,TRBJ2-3,CATSRGGVSDTQYF
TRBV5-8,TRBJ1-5,CASSSSGSNQPQHF
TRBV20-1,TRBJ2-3,CSASSTSTDTQYF
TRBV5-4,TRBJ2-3,CASSVGTGGRADTQYF
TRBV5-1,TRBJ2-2,CASTQTSGPNTGELFF
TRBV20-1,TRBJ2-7,CSASPLQENYEQYF
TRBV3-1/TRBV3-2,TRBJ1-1,CASSQDGGRETEAFF
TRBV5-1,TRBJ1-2,CASSLGQYGYTF
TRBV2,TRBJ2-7,CASNGLAGGNEQYF
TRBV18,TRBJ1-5,CASSAQGASNQPQHF
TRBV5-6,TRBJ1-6,CASSLLTDNSPLHF
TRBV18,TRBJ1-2,CASSPSNIQGRSNYGYTF
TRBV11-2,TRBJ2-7,CASSIRDSSEQYF
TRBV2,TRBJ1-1,CASKLQGRTEAFF
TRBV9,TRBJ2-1,CASSFRDRELNEQFF
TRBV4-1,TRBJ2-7,CASSQGDRGYEQYF
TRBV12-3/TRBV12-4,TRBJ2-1,CASSQGSVQFF
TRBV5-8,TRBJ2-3,CASSSASSGMMTDTQYF
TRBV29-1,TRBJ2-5,CSASDTLETQYF
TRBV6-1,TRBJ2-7,CASSTGQGKNEQYF
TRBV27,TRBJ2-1,CASRRLAGGRGTNEQFF
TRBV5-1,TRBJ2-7,CASSLDGLTYEQYF
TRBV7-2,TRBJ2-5,CASSGLGTSGQETQYF
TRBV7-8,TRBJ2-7,CASSLAERSSYEQYF
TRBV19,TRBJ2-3,CASKNQRGASTDTQYF
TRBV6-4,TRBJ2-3,CASAQRSGGTDTQYF
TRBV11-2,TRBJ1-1,CASSSWDRVEAFF
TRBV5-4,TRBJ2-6,CASSLGQGPYSGANVLTF
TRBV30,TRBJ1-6,CAWSKQGRSPLHF
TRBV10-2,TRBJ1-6,CASSEPGSYNSPLHF
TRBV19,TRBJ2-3,CASSGRLAGLTDTQYF
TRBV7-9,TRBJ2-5,CASSIRQGGGETQYF
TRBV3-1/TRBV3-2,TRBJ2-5,CASSQNYQETQYF
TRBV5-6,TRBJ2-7,CASSFITNYEQYF
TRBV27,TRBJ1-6,CASSNRERDSPLHF
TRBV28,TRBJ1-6,CASRRGQGGSPLHF
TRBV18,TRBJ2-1,CASSRGLAGGEQFF
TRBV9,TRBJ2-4,CASSPGYSPANIQYF
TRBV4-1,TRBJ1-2,CASSQPGTGNYGYTF
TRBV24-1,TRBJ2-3,CATSSGLAGRTDTQYF
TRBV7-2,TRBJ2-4,CASSLGDRVDIQYF
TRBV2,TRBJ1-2,CASSGVEGYGYTF
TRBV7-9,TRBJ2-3,CASTKTGGAGTDTQYF
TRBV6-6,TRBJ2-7,CASSLTSVSYEQYF
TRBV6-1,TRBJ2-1,CASSEFGSAYNEQFF
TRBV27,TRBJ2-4,CASSHDRLAKNIQYF
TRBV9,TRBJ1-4,CASSGTGEKLFF